The clone carrying this T cell receptor (beta chain) was found a few times. Its antigen is undetermined. Germline-derived CDR1 and CDR2 are LGHNA and YSLEER. V lost 0 bases to trimming and J lost 4 bases, with 10 bases between them. The CDR3 runs to 14 residues. The data were taken from a study of cytomegalovirus exposure and HLA in healthy donors. PCR employed 60 Vbeta and 13 Jbeta primers. TCRdb keeps only in-frame clones here, not all; method: immunoSEQ multiplex PCR. Of over 150,000 clones listed, more than 85% are singletons. General study results and limits: The likely origin of a cluster of highly shared sequence variants was a sequencing artifact. Specificity of three CMV-associated chains for CMV antigens was verified in vitro.

The chain joins TRBV4-3 to TRBJ2-7; a possible D gene is TRBD1 (5 bases). Sample: PBMCs. The clonotype originates from a girl younger than two in good health and CMV-seronegative. Here the CDR3 reads CASSQDRVGYEQYF. CDR3 nucleotides: TGCGCCAGCAGCCAAGACAGGGTAGGGTACGAGCAGTACTTC.